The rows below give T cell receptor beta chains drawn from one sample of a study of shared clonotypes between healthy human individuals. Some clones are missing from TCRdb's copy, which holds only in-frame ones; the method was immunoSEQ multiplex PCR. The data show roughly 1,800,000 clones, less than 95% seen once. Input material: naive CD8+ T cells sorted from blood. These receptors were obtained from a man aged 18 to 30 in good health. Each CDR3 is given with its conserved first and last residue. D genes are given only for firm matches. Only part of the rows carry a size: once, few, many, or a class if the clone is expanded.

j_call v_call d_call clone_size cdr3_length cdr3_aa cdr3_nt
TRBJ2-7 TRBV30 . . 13 CACEDGPRDEQYF TGTGCCTGCGAGGACGGCCCCCGGGACGAGCAGTACTTC
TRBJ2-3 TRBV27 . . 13 CASSPSSTDTQYF TGTGCCAGCAGTCCATCTAGCACAGATACGCAGTATTTT
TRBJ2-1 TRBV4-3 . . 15 CASSQDPGSYNEQFF TGCGCCAGCAGCCAAGATCCGGGTTCCTACAATGAGCAGTTCTTC
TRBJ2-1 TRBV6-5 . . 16 CASSYNQQGSYNEQFF TGTGCCAGCAGTTACAACCAACAGGGTTCCTACAATGAGCAGTTCTTC
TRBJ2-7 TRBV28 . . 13 CASSLAQAYEQYF TGTGCCAGCAGTTTGGCACAGGCCTACGAGCAGTACTTC
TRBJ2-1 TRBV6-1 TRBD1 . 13 CASSVDRGYEQFF TGTGCCAGCAGTGTGGACAGGGGGTATGAGCAGTTCTTC
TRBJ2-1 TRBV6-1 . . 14 CASSEGFGQNEQFF TGTGCCAGCAGTGAAGGTTTCGGGCAGAATGAGCAGTTCTTC
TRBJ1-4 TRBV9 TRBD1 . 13 CASSLGTDQKLFF TGTGCCAGCAGCCTCGGGACAGACCAAAAACTGTTTTTT
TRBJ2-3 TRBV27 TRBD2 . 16 CASSFRGGGFVVTQYF TGTGCCAGCAGTTTTCGCGGGGGGGGTTTCGTGGTTACGCAGTATTTT
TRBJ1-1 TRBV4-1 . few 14 CASSQGPGDTEAFF TGCGCCAGCAGCCAAGGCCCGGGGGACACTGAAGCTTTCTTT
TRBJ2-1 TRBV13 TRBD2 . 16 CASSHRLAPSYNEQFF TGTGCCAGCAGCCACCGACTAGCGCCTTCCTACAATGAGCAGTTCTTC
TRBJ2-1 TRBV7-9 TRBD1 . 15 CASSLGQGLLNEQFF TGTGCCAGCAGCCTCGGACAGGGTTTGCTTAATGAGCAGTTCTTC
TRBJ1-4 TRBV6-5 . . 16 CASSYNTEGENEKLFF TGTGCCAGCAGTTACAACACCGAGGGGGAGAATGAAAAACTGTTTTTT
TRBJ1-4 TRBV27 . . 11 CASSDNEKLFF TGTGCCAGCAGCGACAATGAAAAACTGTTTTTT
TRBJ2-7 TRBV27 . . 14 CASRPSGRGNEQYF TGTGCCAGCAGGCCAAGTGGGAGAGGGAACGAGCAGTACTTC
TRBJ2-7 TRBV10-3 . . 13 CAISQGGGYEQYF TGTGCCATCAGCCAGGGAGGTGGCTACGAGCAGTACTTC
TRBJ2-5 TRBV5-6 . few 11 CASSSGETQYF TGTGCCAGCAGCTCGGGAGAGACCCAGTACTTC
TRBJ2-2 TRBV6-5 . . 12 CASSYFGGELFF TGTGCCAGCAGTTACTTCGGGGGGGAGCTGTTTTTT
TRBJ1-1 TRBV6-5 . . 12 CASSYGTGEAFF TGTGCCAGCAGTTACGGGACCGGTGAAGCTTTCTTT
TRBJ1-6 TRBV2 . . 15 CASSEAVGSASPLHF TGTGCCAGCAGTGAAGCGGTCGGGTCGGCTTCACCCCTCCACTTT
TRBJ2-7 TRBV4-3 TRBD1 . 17 CASSQEAGGAGFYEQYF TGCGCCAGCAGCCAAGAGGCAGGGGGCGCGGGTTTCTACGAGCAGTACTTC
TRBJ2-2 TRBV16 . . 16 CASSQPGTGNTGELFF TGTGCCAGCAGCCAACCCGGGACTGGGAACACCGGGGAGCTGTTTTTT
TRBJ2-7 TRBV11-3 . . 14 CASTLGGTTYEQYF TGTGCCAGCACCTTGGGGGGGACAACCTACGAGCAGTACTTC
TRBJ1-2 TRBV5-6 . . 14 CASSLDPGNYGYTF TGTGCCAGCAGCTTGGATCCAGGGAACTATGGCTACACCTTC
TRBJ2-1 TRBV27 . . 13 CASSWSENNEQFF TGTGCCAGCAGTTGGTCGGAAAACAATGAGCAGTTCTTC
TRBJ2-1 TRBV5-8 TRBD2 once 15 CASSLGQGTSGKLFF TGTGCCAGCAGCTTGGGACAGGGGACTAGCGGGAAGCTGTTCTTC
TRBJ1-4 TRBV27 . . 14 CASSLAQGYEKLFF TGTGCCAGCAGTCTAGCACAGGGTTATGAAAAACTGTTTTTT
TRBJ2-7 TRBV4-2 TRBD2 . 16 CASSRGLAEGTYEQYF TGTGCCAGCAGCCGGGGACTAGCGGAGGGGACCTACGAGCAGTACTTC
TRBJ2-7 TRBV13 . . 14 CASSLGRAGYEQYF TGTGCCAGCAGCTTAGGCCGGGCAGGGTATGAGCAGTACTTC
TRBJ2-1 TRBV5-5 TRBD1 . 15 CASSLEAGGYNEQFF TGTGCCAGCAGCTTGGAGGCAGGGGGCTACAATGAGCAGTTCTTC
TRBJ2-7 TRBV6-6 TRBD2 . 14 CASSYGEGTYEQYF TGTGCCAGCAGTTACGGGGAGGGGACGTACGAGCAGTACTTC
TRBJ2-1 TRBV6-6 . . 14 CASSYVAIPNEQFF TGTGCCAGCAGTTACGTGGCTATACCCAATGAGCAGTTCTTC
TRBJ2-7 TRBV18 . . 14 CASSPSGPSYEQYF TGTGCCAGCTCACCATCCGGGCCCTCCTACGAGCAGTACTTC
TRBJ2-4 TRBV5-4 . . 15 CASSLGGIAKNIQYF TGTGCCAGCAGCCTGGGTGGGATAGCCAAAAACATTCAGTACTTC
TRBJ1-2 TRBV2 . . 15 CASSGLGQGNHGYTF TGTGCCAGCAGTGGCCTGGGGCAGGGGAATCATGGCTACACCTTC
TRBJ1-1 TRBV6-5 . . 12 CASSYRGAEAFF TGTGCCAGCAGTTATCGAGGCGCTGAAGCTTTCTTT
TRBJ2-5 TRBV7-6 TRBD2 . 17 CASSLAQTSSNEETQYF TGTGCCAGCAGCTTAGCACAGACTAGCTCCAATGAAGAGACCCAGTACTTC
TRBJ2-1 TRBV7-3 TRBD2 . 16 CASSNGLAGVYNEQFF TGTGCCAGCAGCAACGGACTAGCGGGGGTTTACAATGAGCAGTTCTTC
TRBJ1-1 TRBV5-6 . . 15 CASSSHLPMNTEAFF TGTGCCAGCAGCTCTCACCTCCCCATGAACACTGAAGCTTTCTTT
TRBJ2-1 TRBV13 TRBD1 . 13 CASSSTGVAEQFF TGTGCCAGCAGCTCGACAGGGGTGGCTGAGCAGTTCTTC
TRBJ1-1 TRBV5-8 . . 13 CASSLKGIPEAFF TGTGCCAGCAGCTTGAAAGGGATCCCTGAAGCTTTCTTT
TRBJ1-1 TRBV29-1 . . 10 CSVRQDEAFF TGCAGCGTCAGACAGGATGAAGCTTTCTTT
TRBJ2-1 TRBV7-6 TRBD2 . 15 CASSFRDYNYNEQFF TGTGCCAGCAGCTTCCGGGACTACAATTACAATGAGCAGTTCTTC
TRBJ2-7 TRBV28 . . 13 CASTPGAEYEQYF TGTGCCAGCACCCCGGGGGCCGAGTACGAGCAGTACTTC
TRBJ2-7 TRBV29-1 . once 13 CSVEKPGQGEQYF TGCAGCGTTGAAAAGCCCGGCCAGGGAGAGCAGTACTTC
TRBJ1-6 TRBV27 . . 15 CASSPTTMRFSPLHF TGTGCCAGCAGCCCCACGACCATGAGGTTTTCACCCCTCCACTTT
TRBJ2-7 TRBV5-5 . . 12 CASSWDPYEQYF TGTGCCAGCAGCTGGGACCCCTACGAGCAGTACTTC
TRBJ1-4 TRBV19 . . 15 CASMDLLGTNEKLFF TGTGCCAGTATGGACCTCCTGGGGACTAATGAAAAACTGTTTTTT
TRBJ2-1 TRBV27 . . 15 CASNPTVAADNEQFF TGTGCCAGCAACCCCACGGTAGCGGCAGACAATGAGCAGTTCTTC
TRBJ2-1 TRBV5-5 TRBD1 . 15 CASSLGQGLYNEQFF TGTGCCAGCAGCTTGGGACAGGGCTTGTACAATGAGCAGTTCTTC
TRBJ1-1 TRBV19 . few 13 CASSIGTATEAFF TGTGCCAGTAGTATCGGGACGGCCACTGAAGCTTTCTTT
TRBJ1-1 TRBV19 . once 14 CASSIILGSTEAFF TGTGCCAGTAGTATCATCCTCGGATCGACCGAAGCTTTCTTT
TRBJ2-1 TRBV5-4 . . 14 CASSLEVLGAEQFF TGTGCCAGCAGCTTGGAGGTCCTAGGTGCTGAGCAGTTCTTC
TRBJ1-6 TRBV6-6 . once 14 CASVQGSYNSPLHF TGTGCCAGCGTGCAGGGGTCCTATAATTCACCCCTCCACTTT
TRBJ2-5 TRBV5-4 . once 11 CASSLLGTQYF TGTGCCAGCAGCTTACTTGGGACCCAGTACTTC
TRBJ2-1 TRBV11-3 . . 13 CASSPSLYNEQFF TGTGCCAGCAGCCCCAGTCTTTACAATGAGCAGTTCTTC